A single sample is the source of the 21 T cell receptor beta chains below, sequenced in a study of T cell changes during pregnancy in multiple sclerosis. Repertoires were generated with immunoSEQ multiplex PCR, while TCRdb's copy carries only in-frame clones and drops some. The data show around 81,000 clones, more than 90% seen once. The sample was peripheral blood, taken after pregnancy. The receptors originated from a female donor in good health, enrolled as a control in a pregnancy study.

V gene TRBV14 combines with J gene TRBJ1-6, with D possibly being TRBD1 (5 bases). Trimming took off 0 bases at V and 11 bases at J, with 11 bases between the two ends. The germline V gene has CDR1 SGHDN and CDR2 FVKESK. The CDR3 is made up of 14 amino acids. The CDR3, as DNA: TGTGCCAGCAGCCAAGACGAGGGGAGGACACCCCTCCACTTT. Its protein is CASSQDEGRTPLHF.

This chain uses TRBV27 with TRBJ2-5; tentatively, D is TRBD1 (6 bases). V was shortened by 2 bases and J by 5 bases, with 9 bases between the two germline ends. This CDR3 contains 13 residues. Germline V gene data show CDR1 as MNHEY and CDR2 as SMNVEV (reference sequence). CDR3 sequence: CASSLQGRETQYF. The CDR3 region has the DNA TGTGCCAGCAGTTTACAGGGGCGGGAGACCCAGTACTTC.

The J gene is TRBJ1-3, the V gene TRBV28, with 7 bases fitting TRBD1. Losses at the gene ends were 6 bases for V and 6 bases for J; bases not matched to a gene: 8. There are 14 residues in the CDR3. Germline lookup yields CDR1 MDHEN and CDR2 SYDVKM. CDR3 amino acids: CASRTGYYVNTIYF. The CDR3, as DNA: TGTGCCAGCAGGACAGGGTACTACGTAAACACCATATATTTT. Complete variable domain (other parts from reference TRBV28 and TRBJ1-3): DVKVTQSSRYLVKRTGEKVFLECVQDMDHENMFWYRQDPGLGLRLIYFSYDVKMKEKGDIPEGYSVSREKKERFSLILESASTNQTSMYLCASRTGYYVNTIYFGEGSWLTVV.

This rearrangement joins TRBV7-9 to TRBJ1-1, with D uncertain. The V end was cut by 3 bases, the J end by 1 base, with 12 bases between. This CDR3 has 15 residues. The germline gives CDR1 SEHNR, CDR2 FQNEAQ (reference sequence). The CDR3 loop reads CASSLRRDSNTEAFF. In DNA, the CDR3 is TGTGCCAGCAGCTTGAGGCGGGATTCGAACACTGAAGCTTTCTTT.

The chain is built from TRBV4-3 and TRBJ2-3; TRBD2 agrees at 9 bases. J lost 9 bases, V lost 2 bases, and 15 bases had no gene match. This CDR3 spans 17 amino acids. Germline loops: CDR1 LGHNA, CDR2 YSLEER. This CDR3 reads CASSQLADWASGETQYF. As DNA, the CDR3 is TGCGCCAGCAGCCAACTGGCAGACTGGGCTAGCGGGGAAACGCAGTATTTT.

The V call is TRBV6-5, the J call TRBJ1-3, with TRBD1 identical over 7 bases. The ends lost 8 bases at V and 4 bases at J; junction bases unmatched: 5. The CDR3 length is 13 residues. Germline V gives CDR1 MNHEY, CDR2 SVGAGI. The CDR3 nucleotides are TGTGCCAGCCTCAAGACAGGGGGAAACACCATATATTTT. It is translated as CASLKTGGNTIYF.

The chain employs TRBV10-3 and TRBJ2-1; 14 bases are shared with TRBD2. The germline gives CDR1 ENHRY, CDR2 SYGVKD. V lost 9 bases and J lost 5; bases outside the gene matches: 6. The CDR3 runs 15 residues. In DNA form, the CDR3 reads TGTGCCATTCAGACTAGCGGGAGGGATGACAATGAGCAGTTCTTC. This encodes CAIQTSGRDDNEQFF.

J is TRBJ1-2 and V is TRBV5-8; no reliable D call. CDR1 is SGHTS and CDR2 is YDEGEE in the germline V gene. V dropped 0 bases and J dropped 4 bases, with 4 bases sitting between them. The CDR3 extends over 12 amino acids. CDR3 sequence reads: CASSLDFYGYTF. The CDR3, as DNA: TGTGCCAGCAGCTTGGACTTCTATGGCTACACCTTC. The full variable domain, in which reference TRBV5-8 and TRBJ1-2 provide the parts outside the CDR3, is EAGVTQSPTHLIKTRGQQATLRCSPISGHTSVYWYQQALGLGLQFLLWYDEGEERNRGNFPPRFSGRQFPNYSSELNVNALELEDSALYLCASSLDFYGYTFGSGTRLTVV.

The chain employs TRBV7-9 and TRBJ1-6; a weak D match, TRBD1 (5 bases). Germline V CDR1 and CDR2: SEHNR, FQNEAQ (reference sequence). CDR3 length: 15 amino acids. Trimming shortened V by 1 base and J by 5 bases, and 9 bases separated the two germline ends. The DNA for the CDR3 is TGTGCCAGCAGCTTAGGGGGGGGGAATAATTCACCCCTCCACTTT. It is translated as CASSLGGGNNSPLHF.

The CDR3 region is CSVGRVAGMGSYNEQFF. Written as DNA, the CDR3 is TGCAGCGTTGGGCGGGTAGCGGGGATGGGGTCCTACAATGAGCAGTTCTTC. This chain joins TRBV29-1 and TRBJ2-1; 8 bases map to TRBD2. V lost 4 bases and J lost 1; bases outside the gene matches: 12. In germline, CDR1 is SQVTM, CDR2 ANQGSEA. This CDR3 region has 17 residues.

The chain uses TRBV19 and TRBJ2-7, with 10 bases matching TRBD2. This CDR3 region has 13 residues. V lost 8 bases to trimming and J lost 7 bases; unmatched junction nucleotides: 8. The germline V gene has CDR1 LNHDA and CDR2 SQIVND (reference sequence). CDR3 protein: CASSSGRAGEQYF. The CDR3 DNA follows: TGTGCCAGTTCGAGCGGGAGGGCAGGAGAGCAGTACTTC.

The sample holds one count of this clone. This chain links TRBV4-3 with TRBJ2-3; 7 nucleotides match TRBD2. CDR1 is LGHNA and CDR2 is YSLEER in the germline V gene. After removal of 0 bases from V and 2 bases from J, the junction contained 5 bases not matched to a gene. The CDR3 is 16 amino acids. In DNA, the CDR3 is TGCGCCAGCAGCCAAGATCAGGCGGGAGACACAGATACGCAGTATTTT. It yields the protein CASSQDQAGDTDTQYF.

This chain joins TRBV15 and TRBJ2-1; no definite D call. The germline V gene encodes CDR1 LNHNV and CDR2 YYDKDF (reference sequence). The CDR3 contains 14 residues. V was shortened by 0 bases and J by 4 bases, with 7 bases between the two germline ends. The CDR3 protein is CATSRDLGYNEQFF. CDR3 DNA sequence: TGTGCCACCAGCAGAGATCTCGGGTACAATGAGCAGTTCTTC.

The V and J genes are TRBV10-3 and TRBJ1-4; a possible D gene is TRBD1 (5 bases). Per the germline V gene, CDR1 is ENHRY and CDR2 is SYGVKD. The V end lost 8 bases, the J end lost 0 bases, and 10 bases lay between the germline ends. The length of the CDR3 is 14 residues. CDR3 bases: TGTGCCATCTCGCCGACAGCAACTAATGAAAAACTGTTTTTT. Protein: CAISPTATNEKLFF.

The gene calls are TRBV6-1 and TRBJ2-2, with a weak D call TRBD2 (5 bases). The CDR3 has 15 residues. V was trimmed by 0 bases and J by 6 bases, leaving 11 bases between them. The germline V gene encodes CDR1 MNHNS and CDR2 SASEGT. CDR3 sequence reads: CASSEAWAGAGELFF. CDR3 coding DNA: TGTGCCAGCAGTGAAGCCTGGGCCGGGGCCGGGGAGCTGTTTTTT.

The genes are TRBV4-1 and TRBJ1-2; 8 bases fit TRBD1. The CDR3 has 15 amino acids. J gave up 6 bases and V 4 bases, and 10 bases lay outside the gene matches. In germline, CDR1 is MGHRA, CDR2 YSYEKL. The CDR3 here is CASSPEGQESHGYTF. CDR3 coding DNA: TGCGCCAGCAGCCCCGAGGGACAGGAATCTCATGGCTACACCTTC.

The V gene is TRBV5-1, the J gene TRBJ1-1, with unresolved D. V dropped 7 bases and J dropped 0 bases, with 13 bases sitting between them. CDR3 length: 14 amino acids. CDR1 is SGHRS and CDR2 is YFSETQ in the germline V gene. The CDR3 DNA is TGCGCCAGCTTCCATGGAGGGATGAACACTGAAGCTTTCTTT. Translating gives CASFHGGMNTEAFF.

This chain links TRBV30 with TRBJ1-6, with 12 bases lining up with TRBD1. The CDR3 runs 15 residues. Trimming at V came to 3 bases and at J to 9 bases, leaving 6 bases not matched to a gene. Germline CDR1 is GTSNPN and CDR2 is SVGIG (reference sequence). In nucleotides, the CDR3 is TGTGCCTGGAGGGAACCGGGACAGGGGGCTTCACCCCTCCACTTT. Its protein is CAWREPGQGASPLHF.

V and J are TRBV7-2 and TRBJ2-7, with D tentatively TRBD1 (6 bases). The CDR3 consists of 14 residues. Deletions cut 5 bases from V and 5 bases from J, with 16 bases between. Germline V gives CDR1 SGHTA, CDR2 FQGNSA. For the CDR3, the DNA is TGTGCCAGCAGCCTGGATCGCAGGGGCCACGAGCAGTACTTC. Its protein product is CASSLDRRGHEQYF.

The chain uses TRBV28 and TRBJ1-2; 8 bases are shared with TRBD1. CDR3 size: 13 residues. Germline V gene data show CDR1 as MDHEN and CDR2 as SYDVKM. V lost 5 bases, J lost 8 bases, and 7 bases stayed unmatched. The CDR3 DNA is TGTGCCAGCAGTCCTCGGACAGGGAACGGCTACACCTTC. This sequence encodes CASSPRTGNGYTF.

The chain joins TRBV27 to TRBJ1-6; 7 nucleotides match TRBD1. Germline CDR1 is MNHEY and CDR2 is SMNVEV (reference sequence). The CDR3 loop spans 14 amino acids. V lost 2 bases and J lost 10; bases outside the gene matches: 5. The CDR3, as DNA: TGTGCCAGCAGTTTAGACAGGGCAGGATCACCCCTCCACTTT. Its protein product is CASSLDRAGSPLHF.